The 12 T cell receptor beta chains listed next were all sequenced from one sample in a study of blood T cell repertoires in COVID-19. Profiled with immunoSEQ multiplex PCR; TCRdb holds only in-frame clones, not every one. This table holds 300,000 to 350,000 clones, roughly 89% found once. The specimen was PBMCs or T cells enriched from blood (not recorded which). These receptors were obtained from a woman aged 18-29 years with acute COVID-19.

The CDR3 nucleotides are TGTGCCAGCAGCTTAGGGCCTTTTCCGGAGACCCAGTACTTC. The encoded protein is CASSLGPFPETQYF. The V gene is TRBV11-3, the J gene TRBJ2-5; the D is unclear. The CDR3 has 14 residues. CDR1 and CDR2 from the germline V gene are SGHNT and YENEEA. Trimming cost V 1 base and J 5 bases, with 11 bases left between them.

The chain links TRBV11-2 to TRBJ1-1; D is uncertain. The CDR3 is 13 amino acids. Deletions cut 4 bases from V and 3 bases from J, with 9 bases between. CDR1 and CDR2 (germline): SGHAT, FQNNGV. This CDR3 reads CASSSGTDTEAFF. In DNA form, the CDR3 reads TGTGCCAGCAGCTCGGGAACCGACACTGAAGCTTTCTTT.

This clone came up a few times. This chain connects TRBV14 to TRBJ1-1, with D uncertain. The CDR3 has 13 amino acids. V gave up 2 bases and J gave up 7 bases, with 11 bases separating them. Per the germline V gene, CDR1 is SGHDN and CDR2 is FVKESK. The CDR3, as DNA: TGTGCCAGCAGCCAACTGTGGCAAATTGAAGCTTTCTTT. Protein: CASSQLWQIEAFF.

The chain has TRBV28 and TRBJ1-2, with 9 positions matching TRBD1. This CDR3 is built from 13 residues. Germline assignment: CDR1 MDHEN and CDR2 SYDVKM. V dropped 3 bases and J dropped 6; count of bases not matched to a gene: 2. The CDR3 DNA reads TGTGCCAGCAGTTTGACAGGGGGGCATGGCTACACCTTC. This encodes CASSLTGGHGYTF.

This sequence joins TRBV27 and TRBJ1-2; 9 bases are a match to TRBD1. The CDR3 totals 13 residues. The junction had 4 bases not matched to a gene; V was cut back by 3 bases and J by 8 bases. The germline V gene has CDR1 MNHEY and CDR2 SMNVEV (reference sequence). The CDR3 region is CASSFVDRGGYTF. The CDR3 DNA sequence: TGTGCCAGCAGTTTCGTGGACAGGGGAGGCTACACCTTC.

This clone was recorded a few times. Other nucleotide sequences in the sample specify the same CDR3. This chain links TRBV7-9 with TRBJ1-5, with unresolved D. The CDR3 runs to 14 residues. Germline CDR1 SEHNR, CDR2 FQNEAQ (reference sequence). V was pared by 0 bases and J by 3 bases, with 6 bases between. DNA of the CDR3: TGTGCCAGCAGCTTAGCCGGGTTCAATCAGCCCCAGCATTTT. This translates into CASSLAGFNQPQHF.

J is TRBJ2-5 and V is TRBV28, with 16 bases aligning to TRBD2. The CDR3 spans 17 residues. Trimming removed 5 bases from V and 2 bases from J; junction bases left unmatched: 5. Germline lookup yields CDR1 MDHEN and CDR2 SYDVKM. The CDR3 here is CASSPGLAGGAQETQYF. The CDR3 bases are TGTGCCAGCAGTCCGGGACTAGCGGGAGGGGCACAAGAGACCCAGTACTTC.

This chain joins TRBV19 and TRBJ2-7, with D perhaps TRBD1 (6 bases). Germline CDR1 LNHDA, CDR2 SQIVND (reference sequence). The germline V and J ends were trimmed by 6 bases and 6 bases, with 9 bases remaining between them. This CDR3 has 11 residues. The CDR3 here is CASRSGAEQYF. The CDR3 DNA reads TGTGCCAGTAGATCAGGGGCCGAGCAGTACTTC.

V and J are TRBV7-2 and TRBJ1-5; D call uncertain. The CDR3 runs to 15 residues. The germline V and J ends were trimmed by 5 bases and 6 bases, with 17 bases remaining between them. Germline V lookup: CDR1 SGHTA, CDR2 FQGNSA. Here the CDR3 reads CASSPMDSLGQPQHF. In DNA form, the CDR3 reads TGTGCCAGCAGCCCGATGGACTCCCTCGGTCAGCCCCAGCATTTT.

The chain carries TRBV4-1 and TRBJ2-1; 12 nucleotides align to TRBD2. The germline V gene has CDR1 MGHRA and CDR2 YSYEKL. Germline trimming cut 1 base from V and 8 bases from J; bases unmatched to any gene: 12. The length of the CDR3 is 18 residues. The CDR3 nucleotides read TGCGCCAGCAGCCAAGTCGGGTCACCTAGCGGGAGGGAGTATGAGCAGTTCTTC. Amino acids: CASSQVGSPSGREYEQFF.

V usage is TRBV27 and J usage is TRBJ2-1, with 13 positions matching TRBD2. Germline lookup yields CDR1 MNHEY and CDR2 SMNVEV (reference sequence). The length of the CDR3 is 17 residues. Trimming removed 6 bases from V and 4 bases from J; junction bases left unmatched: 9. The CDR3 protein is CASSPGLAGYSYNEQFF. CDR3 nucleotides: TGTGCCAGCAGCCCGGGACTAGCGGGGTACTCTTACAATGAGCAGTTCTTC.

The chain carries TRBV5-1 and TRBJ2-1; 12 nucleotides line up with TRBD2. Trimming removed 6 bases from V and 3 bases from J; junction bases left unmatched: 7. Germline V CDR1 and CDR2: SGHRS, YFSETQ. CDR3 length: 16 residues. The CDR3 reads CASTLSLAGGYNEQFF. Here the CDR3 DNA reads TGCGCCAGCACCCTCTCACTAGCGGGAGGCTACAATGAGCAGTTCTTC.